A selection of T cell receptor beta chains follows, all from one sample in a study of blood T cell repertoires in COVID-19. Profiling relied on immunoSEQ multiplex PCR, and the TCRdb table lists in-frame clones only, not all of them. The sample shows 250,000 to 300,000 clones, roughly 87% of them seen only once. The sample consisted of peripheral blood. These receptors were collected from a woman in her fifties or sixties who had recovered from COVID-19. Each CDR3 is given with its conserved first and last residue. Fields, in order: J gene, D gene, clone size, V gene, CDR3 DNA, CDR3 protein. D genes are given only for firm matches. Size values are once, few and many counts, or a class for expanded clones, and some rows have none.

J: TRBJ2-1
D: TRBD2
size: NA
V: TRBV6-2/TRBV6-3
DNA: TGTGCCAGCAGTTACTCGACGGCGGGGGGGGTGAACAATGAGCAGTTCTTC
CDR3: CASSYSTAGGVNNEQFF

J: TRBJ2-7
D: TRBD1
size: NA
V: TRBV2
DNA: TGTGCCAGCAGTGAGGACAGGGACTCCTACGAGCAGTACTTC
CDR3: CASSEDRDSYEQYF

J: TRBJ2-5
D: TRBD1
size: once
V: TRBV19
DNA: TGTGCCAGTAGTACCCAGGGGGCAGGAGAGACCCAGTACTTC
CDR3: CASSTQGAGETQYF

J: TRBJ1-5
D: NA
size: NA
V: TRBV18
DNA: TGTGCCAGCTCACCACAGACAGCCGATAGCAATCAGCCCCAGCATTTT
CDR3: CASSPQTADSNQPQHF

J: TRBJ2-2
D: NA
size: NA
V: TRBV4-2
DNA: TGTGCCAGCAGCCAACAAAACGGGGAGCTGTTTTTT
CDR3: CASSQQNGELFF

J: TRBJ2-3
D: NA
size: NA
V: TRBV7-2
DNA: TGTGCCAGCAGCTTATGGGGCGGAGATACGCAGTATTTT
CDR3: CASSLWGGDTQYF

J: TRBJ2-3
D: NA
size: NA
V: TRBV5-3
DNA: TGTGCCAGAAGCTTGGAGGAACTAGCACGAGATACGCAGTATTTT
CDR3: CARSLEELARDTQYF

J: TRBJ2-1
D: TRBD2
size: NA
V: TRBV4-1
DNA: TGCGCCAGCAGCCACGTGATGCGGCAGCGGGAGATTTACAATGAGCAGTTCTTC
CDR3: CASSHVMRQREIYNEQFF

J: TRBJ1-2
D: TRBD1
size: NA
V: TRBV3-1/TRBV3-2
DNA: TGTGCCAGCAGCCAGGACAGGGGGCCCTATGGCTACACCTTC
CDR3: CASSQDRGPYGYTF

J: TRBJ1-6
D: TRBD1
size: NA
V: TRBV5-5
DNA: TGTGCCAGCGCGCTGGACCCAACCGGGACAGGGGTAGGACATTCACCCCTCCACTTT
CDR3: CASALDPTGTGVGHSPLHF

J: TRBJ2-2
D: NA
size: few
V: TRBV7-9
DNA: TGTGCCAGCAGCATATCTTCCGACATCTCTATTCACCCCGGGGAGCTGTTTTTT
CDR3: CASSISSDISIHPGELFF

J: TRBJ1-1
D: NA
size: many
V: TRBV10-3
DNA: TGTGCCATCAGTGAAGCAGGGATGAACACTGAAGCTTTCTTT
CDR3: CAISEAGMNTEAFF

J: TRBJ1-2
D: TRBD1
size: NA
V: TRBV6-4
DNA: TGTGCCAGCAGTGACTCGGCAACAGGGGAAAGAGCCTTC
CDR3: CASSDSATGERAF

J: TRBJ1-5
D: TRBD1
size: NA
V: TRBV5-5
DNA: TGTGCCAGCAGCTTGTATGGACAGGGGGCCGGGCAGCCCCAGCATTTT
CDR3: CASSLYGQGAGQPQHF

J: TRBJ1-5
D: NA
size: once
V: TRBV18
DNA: TGTGCCAGCTCACCACGGCGGGGAGACGCGGGGCCCCAGCATTTT
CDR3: CASSPRRGDAGPQHF

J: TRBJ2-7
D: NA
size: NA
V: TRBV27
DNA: TGTGCCAGCAGTTTATTCGGGTCAGTCTCCTACGAGCAGTACTTC
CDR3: CASSLFGSVSYEQYF

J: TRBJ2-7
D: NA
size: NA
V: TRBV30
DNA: TGTGCCTGGACGAACTCAGGGGTTCAGTACTTC
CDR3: CAWTNSGVQYF

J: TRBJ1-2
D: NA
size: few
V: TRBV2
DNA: TGTGCCAGCAGTGTAACAGGGATTGGTGGCTACACCTTC
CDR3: CASSVTGIGGYTF

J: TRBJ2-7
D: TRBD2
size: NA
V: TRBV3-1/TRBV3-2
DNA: TGTGCCAGCAGCCCTAAGTACCGGACTAGCCAGAACGAGCAGTACTTC
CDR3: CASSPKYRTSQNEQYF

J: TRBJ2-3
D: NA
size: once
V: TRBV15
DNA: TGTGCCACCAGCCCCGGAGGGCCAGGCACAGATACGCAGTATTTT
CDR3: CATSPGGPGTDTQYF

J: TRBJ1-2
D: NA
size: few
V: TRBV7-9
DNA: TGTGCCAGCAGCCCGAGACAGCAGTTAAACTATGGCTACACCTTC
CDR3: CASSPRQQLNYGYTF

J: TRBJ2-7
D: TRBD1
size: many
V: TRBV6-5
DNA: TGTGCCAGCGGATTTCGGACAGGGACGACCTACGAGCAGTACTTC
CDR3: CASGFRTGTTYEQYF

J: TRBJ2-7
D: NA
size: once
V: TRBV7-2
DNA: TGTGCCAGCAGCTTAGTACCTACGGGTTTCAACGAGCAGTACTTC
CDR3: CASSLVPTGFNEQYF

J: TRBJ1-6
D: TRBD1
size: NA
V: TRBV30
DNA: TGTGCCTGGGCGGGACAGGGTACTTCACCCCTCCACTTT
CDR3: CAWAGQGTSPLHF

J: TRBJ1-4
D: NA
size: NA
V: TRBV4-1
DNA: TGCGCCAGCGGCCTCGGCAGGGCCAGAACAACTAATGAAAAACTGTTTTTT
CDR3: CASGLGRARTTNEKLFF

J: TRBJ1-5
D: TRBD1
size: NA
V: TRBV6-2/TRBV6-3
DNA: TGTGCCAGCAGTTACCGTGGGACAGGGGCCAGCAATCAGCCCCAGCATTTT
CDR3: CASSYRGTGASNQPQHF

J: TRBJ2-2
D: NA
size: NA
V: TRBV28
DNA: TGTGCCAGCACCTCGGGACTCCATCCCGGGGAGCTGTTTTTT
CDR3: CASTSGLHPGELFF

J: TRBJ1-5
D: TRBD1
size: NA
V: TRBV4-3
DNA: TGCGCCAGCAGCCAAGATCTTTGGACAGGGTCAACAGGGGGCAATCAGCCCCAGCATTTT
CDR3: CASSQDLWTGSTGGNQPQHF

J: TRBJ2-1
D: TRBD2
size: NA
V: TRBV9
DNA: TGTGCCAGCAGCGAGATTGGGACTAGCCTTAATGAGCAGTTCTTC
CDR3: CASSEIGTSLNEQFF

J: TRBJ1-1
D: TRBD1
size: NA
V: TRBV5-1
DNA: TGCGCCAGCAGCTTAAAGGGACAGGGGGCCCGTGAAGCTTTCTTT
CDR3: CASSLKGQGAREAFF